The present TCR beta chain was sequenced within a study of Ad26.COV2.S vaccination and SARS-CoV-2 variants. Produced via immunoSEQ multiplex PCR; TCRdb's table is partial and in-frame only. Among about 320,000 clones, about 85% were seen once, and the ten largest hold approximately 2%. Comments on this clone: Its antigen remains unidentified.

General study points: Substantial post-vaccination breadth of spike-specific CD8+ and CD4+ T cell responses was reported.

The CDR3 contains 15 residues. Between the trimmed V and J ends, which lost 3 bases and 2 bases, there was a span of 11 bases. The germline V gene encodes CDR1 SGHAT and CDR2 FQNNGV. Treatment given: 15 to 20 received Ad26.COV2.S at low or high dose, single or two shots; five or six received placebo; per-sample allocation not given. Day 63 after the first vaccine or placebo injection was the time point for sampling. The origin of this receptor is a person between 18 and 65 years old who received the Ad26.COV2.S COVID-19 vaccine or a placebo. Sequenced here: peripheral blood, sampled in a trial of Ad26.COV2.S vaccine versus placebo. This chain joins TRBV11-2 and TRBJ1-5, with D maybe TRBD1 (6 bases). CDR3 DNA: TGTGCCAGCAGCTTCAGGGGATCGGGCAATCAGCCCCAGCATTTT. Encoded protein: CASSFRGSGNQPQHF.